This T cell receptor (beta chain) came from a study of T cells in Graves' hyperthyroidism and ophthalmopathy. RNA transcripts yielded amplified TCR beta CDR3 regions. RT-PCR in the first round (using the HTBI primer set) targeted the TCR CDR3. TCRdb fed the multiplex PCR reads into MiXCR, producing one record per CDR3 protein. This table has about 570,000 distinct CDR3 sequences, under 60% appearing once. This clonotype was seen at least ten times. The source of this sequence is an adult woman with Graves' disease, either hyperthyroidism or ophthalmopathy (not recorded which). The material sequenced was peripheral blood or thyroid tissue (not recorded which).

CDR3 coding DNA: TGCAGCGTTGAGGGGGGACTAGCGGGAAGTATAGCGGAGACCCAGTACTTC. It yields the protein CSVEGGLAGSIAETQYF. The rearrangement links TRBV29-1 to TRBJ2-5; TRBD2 agrees at 13 bases. With V trimmed by 3 bases and J by 5 bases, 12 bases remained unmatched. Germline V gene data show CDR1 as SQVTM and CDR2 as ANQGSEA. The CDR3 runs 17 residues.